The text below deals with one TCR beta chain. The junction differs from germline at one of its ends, possibly a read error. The data were taken from a study of control samples from healthy donors and cancer patients. The germline V gene encodes CDR1 LNHDA and CDR2 SQIVND (reference sequence). The CDR3 is 15 residues long. Assay: immunoSEQ multiplex PCR; the TCRdb copy retains only in-frame clones and omits some. The profile shows fewer than 200,000 clones, over 85% of them singletons. This sequence joins TRBV19 and TRBJ1-2, with 8 positions matching TRBD1. Sequenced material: blood. The receptor was isolated from a man younger than 35 in good health. The CDR3 loop is CASSIGQGLNYGYTF. The CDR3 DNA is TGTGCCAGTAGTATTGGACAGGGACTAAACTACGGCTACACCTTC.